This T cell receptor (beta chain) was captured by sequencing in a study of graft-versus-host responses after intestinal transplantation. Study background: Anti-thymocyte globulin was used for induction in all recipients, who then took tacrolimus and steroids for roughly three years.

This clone was observed a handful of times. Its antigen remains unidentified. Clones were sequenced by immunoSEQ multiplex PCR, and TCRdb holds only the in-frame ones, with some missing. The sample holds about 39,000 clones, about 95% seen once. This CDR3 comprises 14 residues. Germline V gives CDR1 ENHRY, CDR2 SYGVKD. V shed 6 bases and J 2 bases; nucleotides not matched to a gene: 6. The specimen comprised unstimulated CD8+ T cells sorted from spleen or lymph node cells, sampled before transplant. This chain joins TRBV10-3 and TRBJ2-7; 8 nucleotides line up with TRBD2. The TCR comes from a human donor who was the organ donor for an intestinal transplant. The CDR3 nucleotides read TGTGCCATCAGCGCGGGGGGAAGTGCCTACGAGCAGTACTTC. It is translated as CAISAGGSAYEQYF.